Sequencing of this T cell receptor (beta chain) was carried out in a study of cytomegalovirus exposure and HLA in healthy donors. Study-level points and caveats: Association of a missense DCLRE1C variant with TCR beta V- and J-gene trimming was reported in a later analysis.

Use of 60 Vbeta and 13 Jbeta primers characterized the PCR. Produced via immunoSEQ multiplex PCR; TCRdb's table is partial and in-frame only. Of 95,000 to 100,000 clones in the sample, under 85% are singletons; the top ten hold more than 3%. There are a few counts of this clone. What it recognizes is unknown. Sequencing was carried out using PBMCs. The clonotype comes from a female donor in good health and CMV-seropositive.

CDR3 region: CASSLNRNTGELFF. CDR3 in DNA: TGTGCCAGCAGCTTAAACAGGAACACCGGGGAGCTGTTTTTT. The chain is built from TRBV11-3 and TRBJ2-2; unclear D gene. Germline V gene sequence: CDR1 SGHNT, CDR2 YENEEA. Between the trimmed V and J ends, which lost 2 bases and 1 base, there was a span of 5 bases. The CDR3 extends over 14 amino acids.